The 16 T cell receptor beta chains reported below all come from one sample, sequenced in a study of T-cell reconstitution after alpha-beta-depleted transplantation in children. Preparation of the TCRbeta library involved a method that used unique molecular identifiers. TCRdb re-called the PCR reads with MiXCR, one entry per CDR3 protein. The repertoire has 220,000 or so distinct CDR3 sequences, around 8% of them found once; the top ten carry just under 6.5%. Sequencing used PBMCs, mostly from graft donor cells, obtained 180 days after TCRalphabeta/CD19-depleted stem cell transplant. Every receptor here comes from a male patient younger than 18 who had a stem cell transplant for acute lymphoblastic leukemia, so the T cells may come from the graft donor.

Concerning this clonotype: A read error is possible here, since a much larger clone lies one base away. The chain is built from TRBV4-1 and TRBJ2-5; no definite D call. V was clipped by 2 bases and J by 5 bases, with 12 bases between them. Germline V gene data show CDR1 as MGHRA and CDR2 as YSYEKL. There are 14 residues in the CDR3. The CDR3 DNA sequence: TGCGCCAGCAGCCAAAAACCGGTACCGGAGACCCAGTACTTC. It yields the protein CASSQKPVPETQYF.

This clonotype was picked up many times. This chain uses TRBV25-1 with TRBJ2-4; D gene ambiguous. V shed 4 bases and J shed 2 bases, with 12 bases lying between them. CDR1 is MGHDK, CDR2 SYGVNS, per germline. The CDR3 runs 15 residues. The CDR3 reads CASSAQDRTKNIQYF. The CDR3 region has the DNA TGTGCCAGCAGTGCCCAGGACCGAACCAAAAACATTCAGTACTTC. The complete variable domain, with remaining parts taken from reference TRBV25-1 and TRBJ2-4, reads EADIYQTPRYLVIGTGKKITLECSQTMGHDKMYWYQQDPGMELHLIHYSYGVNSTEKGDLSSESTVSRIRTEHFPLTLESARPSHTSQYLCASSAQDRTKNIQYFGAGTRLSVL.

In this sample, this clonotype turned up many times. The chain has TRBV29-1 and TRBJ2-7; TRBD1 or TRBD2 may be the D gene (5 bases each). Germline V gene sequence: CDR1 SQVTM, CDR2 ANQGSEA. Trimming took off 7 bases at V and 3 bases at J, with 16 bases between the two ends. The CDR3 is 13 amino acids. The CDR3 region is CSGRGPNNYEQYF. CDR3 nucleotides: TGCAGCGGACGGGGCCCTAATAACTACGAGCAGTACTTC.

The table lists this clonotype with many counts. Relative to the germline gene, one junction end is altered; a read error may explain this. This chain joins TRBV7-2 and TRBJ2-5, with 12 bases matching TRBD2. Germline V gives CDR1 SGHTA, CDR2 FQGNSA. The CDR3 spans 15 residues. In DNA, the CDR3 is TGTGCCAGCAGCCTAGCGGGGGGGCATGGGGAGACCCAGTACTTC. It translates to CASSLAGGHGETQYF.

This clonotype was recorded at least ten times. This chain joins TRBV6-5 and TRBJ2-4, with 7 bases identical to TRBD1. Trimming took 2 bases from V and 4 from J; bases not matched to a gene: 2. Germline CDR1 and CDR2: MNHEY and SVGAGI. The CDR3 runs to 14 residues. The CDR3 sequence: CASSYRDRKNIQYF. Written as DNA, the CDR3 is TGTGCCAGCAGTTACCGGGACAGAAAAAACATTCAGTACTTC.

Details on this clonotype: One end of the junction is discordant with germline, which a read error may explain. The V call is TRBV3-1, the J call TRBJ1-2, with unresolved D. Germline V gene data show CDR1 as LGHDT and CDR2 as YNNKEL (reference sequence). CDR3 length: 11 residues. The CDR3 loop is CASSQESRLHF. The CDR3 bases are TGTGCCAGCAGCCAAGAATCGCGGCTCCACTTC.

The chain employs TRBV4-1 and TRBJ2-7, with 11 bases aligning to TRBD2. The V and J ends lost 1 base and 3 bases, in that order; junction bases with no gene match: 5. The length of the CDR3 is 16 residues. CDR1 MGHRA and CDR2 YSYEKL come from the germline V gene. CDR3 nucleotide sequence: TGCGCCAGCAGCCAAGGCGGACTAGCGGGTGTCTACGAGCAGTACTTC. Its translation: CASSQGGLAGVYEQYF.

This clonotype was found many times. This chain joins TRBV3-1 and TRBJ2-3; 10 nucleotides agree with TRBD2. Losses at the gene ends were 6 bases for V and 4 bases for J; bases not matched to a gene: 13. Germline V gene data show CDR1 as LGHDT and CDR2 as YNNKEL (reference sequence). The length of the CDR3 is 17 residues. The CDR3 nucleotides are TGTGCCAGCAGTGACCTGCTAGCGGGAGTGGGCGCAGATACGCAGTATTTT. This translates into CASSDLLAGVGADTQYF.

As to this clonotype: Just one base apart from a much larger clone, this may be a read error. This sequence joins TRBV5-4 and TRBJ2-5; TRBD1 or TRBD2 may be the D gene (5 bases each). Germline CDR1 SGHNT, CDR2 YYREEE (reference sequence). This CDR3 spans 14 amino acids. Trimming removed 0 bases at V and 5 bases at J, with 11 bases between. CDR3 in amino acids: CASSLDRPGETQYF. In DNA, the CDR3 is TGTGCCAGCAGCTTGGACAGGCCGGGGGAGACCCAGTACTTC.

Ten or more counts support this clonotype. The chain joins TRBV15 to TRBJ1-5; tentative D call: TRBD1 (6 bases). V lost 1 base and J lost 6, with 16 bases in between. This CDR3 is built from 16 residues. Germline V gene sequence: CDR1 LNHNV, CDR2 YYDKDF (reference sequence). The CDR3: CATSRGPTGISQPQHF. The CDR3 nucleotides are TGTGCCACCAGCAGAGGCCCTACAGGGATTAGTCAGCCCCAGCATTTT.

This clonotype was picked up many times. The CDR3 DNA reads TGCGCCAGCAGTCCCGGGACAGGGGATAGCAATCAGCCCCAGCATTTT. Its protein product is CASSPGTGDSNQPQHF. This sequence joins TRBV10-2 and TRBJ1-5; 10 nucleotides line up with TRBD1. This CDR3 contains 16 residues. Germline V lookup: CDR1 WSHSY, CDR2 SAAADI. The junction had 4 bases not matched to a gene; V was cut back by 5 bases and J by 0 bases.

The sample holds many counts of this clonotype. V is TRBV6-5 and J is TRBJ1-1; TRBD1 aligns across 9 bases. The CDR3 spans 16 residues. Germline loops: CDR1 MNHEY, CDR2 SVGAGI. With 2 bases clipped from V and 3 bases from J, the junction kept 7 bases outside the gene matches. CDR3 amino acids: CASSYTPDRGDTEAFF. The CDR3 DNA reads as TGTGCCAGCAGTTACACCCCGGACAGGGGTGACACTGAAGCTTTCTTT.

This clonotype appeared many times. This chain connects TRBV28 to TRBJ1-3, with a possible D match to TRBD1 (6 bases). Deletions cut 7 bases from V and 4 bases from J, with 14 bases between. The CDR3 contains 14 residues. Germline values: CDR1 MDHEN, CDR2 SYDVKM. The CDR3 nucleotides are TGTGCCAGCAACCGACGGGGGGCAGGAAACACCATATATTTT. Protein: CASNRRGAGNTIYF.

A word on this clonotype: A junction boundary mismatches the germline segment, possibly from a read error. The J gene is TRBJ1-1, the V gene TRBV10-3; no firm D call. This CDR3 region has 16 residues. The germline V gene encodes CDR1 ENHRY and CDR2 SYGVKD. CDR3 protein: CAIREFGNAVGSEAFF. The CDR3 DNA reads TGTGCCATCAGAGAGTTCGGTAACGCAGTGGGATCTGAAGCTTTCTTT.

This clonotype was detected ten times or more. DNA of the CDR3: TGTGCCAGCAGTGTATCCCCCGTCGGGACGCAGTATTTT. This codes for CASSVSPVGTQYF. The V call is TRBV12-3 or TRBV12-4, the J call TRBJ2-3; the D is unclear. The CDR3 covers 13 residues. Deletions cut 5 bases from V and 9 bases from J, with 15 bases between.

There are many counts of this clonotype. The gene calls are TRBV28 and TRBJ2-4; 10 bases fit TRBD2. Trimming took 2 bases from V and 6 from J; bases not matched to a gene: 4. CDR3 length: 15 residues. Germline CDR1 is MDHEN and CDR2 is SYDVKM. The CDR3 loop is CASSLIAGGRNIQYF. In DNA form, the CDR3 reads TGTGCCAGCAGTTTAATAGCGGGAGGTAGAAACATTCAGTACTTC. The variable domain in full, completed from reference TRBV28 and TRBJ2-4, reads DVKVTQSSRYLVKRTGEKVFLECVQDMDHENMFWYRQDPGLGLRLIYFSYDVKMKEKGDIPEGYSVSREKKERFSLILESASTNQTSMYLCASSLIAGGRNIQYFGAGTRLSVL.